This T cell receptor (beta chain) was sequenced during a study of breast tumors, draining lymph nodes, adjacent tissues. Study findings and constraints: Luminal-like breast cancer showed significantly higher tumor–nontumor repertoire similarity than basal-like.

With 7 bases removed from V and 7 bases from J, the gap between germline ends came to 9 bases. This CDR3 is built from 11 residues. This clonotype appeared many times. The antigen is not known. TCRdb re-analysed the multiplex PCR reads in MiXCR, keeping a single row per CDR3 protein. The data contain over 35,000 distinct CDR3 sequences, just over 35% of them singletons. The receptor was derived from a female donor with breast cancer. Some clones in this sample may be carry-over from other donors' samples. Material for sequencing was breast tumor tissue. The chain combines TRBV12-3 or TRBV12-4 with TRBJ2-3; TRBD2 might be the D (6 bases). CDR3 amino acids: CASTGGNTQYF. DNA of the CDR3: TGTGCCAGCACCGGGGGTAATACGCAGTATTTT.